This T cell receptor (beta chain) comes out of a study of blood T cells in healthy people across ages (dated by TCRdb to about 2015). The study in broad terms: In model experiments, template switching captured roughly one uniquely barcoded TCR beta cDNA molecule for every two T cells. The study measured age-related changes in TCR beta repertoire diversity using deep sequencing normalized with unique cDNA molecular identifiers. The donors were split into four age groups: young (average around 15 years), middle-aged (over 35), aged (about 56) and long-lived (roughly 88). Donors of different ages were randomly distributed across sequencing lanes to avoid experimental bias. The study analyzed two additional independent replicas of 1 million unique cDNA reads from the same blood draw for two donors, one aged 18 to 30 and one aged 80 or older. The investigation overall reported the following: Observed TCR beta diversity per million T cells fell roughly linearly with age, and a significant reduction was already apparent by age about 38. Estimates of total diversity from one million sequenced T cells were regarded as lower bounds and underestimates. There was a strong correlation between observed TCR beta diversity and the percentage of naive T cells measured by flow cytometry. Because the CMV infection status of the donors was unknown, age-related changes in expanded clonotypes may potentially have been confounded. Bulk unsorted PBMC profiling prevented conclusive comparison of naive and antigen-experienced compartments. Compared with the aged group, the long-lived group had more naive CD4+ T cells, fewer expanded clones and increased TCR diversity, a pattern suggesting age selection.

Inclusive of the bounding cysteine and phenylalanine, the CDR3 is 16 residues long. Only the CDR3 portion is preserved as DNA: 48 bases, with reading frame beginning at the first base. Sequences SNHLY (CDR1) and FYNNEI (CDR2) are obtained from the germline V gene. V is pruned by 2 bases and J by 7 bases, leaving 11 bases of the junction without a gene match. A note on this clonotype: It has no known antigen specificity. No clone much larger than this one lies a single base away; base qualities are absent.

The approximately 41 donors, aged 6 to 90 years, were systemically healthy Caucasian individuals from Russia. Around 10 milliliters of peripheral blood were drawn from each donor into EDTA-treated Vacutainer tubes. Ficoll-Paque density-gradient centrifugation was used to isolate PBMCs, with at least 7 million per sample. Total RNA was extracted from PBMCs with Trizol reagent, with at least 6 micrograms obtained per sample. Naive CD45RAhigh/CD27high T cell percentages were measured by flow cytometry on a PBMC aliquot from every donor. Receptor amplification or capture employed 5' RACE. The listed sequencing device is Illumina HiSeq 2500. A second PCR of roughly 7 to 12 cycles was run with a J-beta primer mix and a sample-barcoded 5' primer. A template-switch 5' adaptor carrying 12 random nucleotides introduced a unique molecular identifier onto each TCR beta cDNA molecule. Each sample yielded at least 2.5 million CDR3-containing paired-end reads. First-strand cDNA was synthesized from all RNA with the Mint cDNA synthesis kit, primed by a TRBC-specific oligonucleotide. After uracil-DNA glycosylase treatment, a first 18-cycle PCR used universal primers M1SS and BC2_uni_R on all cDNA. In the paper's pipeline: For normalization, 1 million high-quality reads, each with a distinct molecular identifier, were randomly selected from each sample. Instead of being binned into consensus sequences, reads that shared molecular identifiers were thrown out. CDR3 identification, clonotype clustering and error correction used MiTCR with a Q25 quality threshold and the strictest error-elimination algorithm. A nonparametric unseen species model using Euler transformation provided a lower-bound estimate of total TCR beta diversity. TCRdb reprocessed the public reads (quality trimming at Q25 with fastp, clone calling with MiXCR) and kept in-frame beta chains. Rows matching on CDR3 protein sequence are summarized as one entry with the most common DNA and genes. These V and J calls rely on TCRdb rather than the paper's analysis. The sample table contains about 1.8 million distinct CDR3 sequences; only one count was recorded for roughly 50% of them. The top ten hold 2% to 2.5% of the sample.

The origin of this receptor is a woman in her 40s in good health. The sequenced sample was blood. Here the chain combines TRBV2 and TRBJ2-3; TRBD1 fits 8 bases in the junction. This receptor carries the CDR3 CASSEITGGVFHTQYF. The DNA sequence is TGTGCCAGCAGTGAAATAACAGGGGGAGTATTCCATACGCAGTATTTT.